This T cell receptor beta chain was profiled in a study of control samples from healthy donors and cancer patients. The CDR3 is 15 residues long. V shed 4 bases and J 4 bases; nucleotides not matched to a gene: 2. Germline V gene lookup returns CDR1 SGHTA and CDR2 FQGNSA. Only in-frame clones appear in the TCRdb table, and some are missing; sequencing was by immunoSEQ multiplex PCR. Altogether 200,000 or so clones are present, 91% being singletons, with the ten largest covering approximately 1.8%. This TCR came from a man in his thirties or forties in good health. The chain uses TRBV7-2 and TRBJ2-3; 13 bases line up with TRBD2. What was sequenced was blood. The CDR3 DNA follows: TGTGCCAGCAGCTCGGGACTAGCGGGGTCAGATACGCAGTATTTT. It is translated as CASSSGLAGSDTQYF.